One sample yielded the 17 T cell receptor beta chains listed below, sequenced in a study of blood T cell repertoires in COVID-19 (dated by TCRdb to the early 2020s). Library generation was performed with the immunoSEQ multiplex PCR assay. The table comes from immuneACCESS by way of TCRdb, which keeps in-frame sequences with V and J called. Part of the clones is missing from these tables; in studies checked, under half for an unresolved V gene and the rest for unknown reasons. The sample table shows some 80,000 clones, and almost 85% are seen once. The top ten clones comprise less than 15% of the sample. Material: peripheral blood. The receptors derive from an elderly man with acute or convalescent COVID-19.

The chain uses TRBV5-4 and TRBJ1-2; 7 bases are shared with TRBD1. From germline, CDR1 is SGHNT and CDR2 YYREEE (reference sequence). CDR3 length: 18 residues. The trim removed 3 bases at V and 8 bases at J, leaving 22 bases unmatched. The CDR3 is CASSSDLARQGEMGGYTF. CDR3 in DNA: TGTGCCAGCAGCTCTGATCTTGCCCGACAGGGTGAGATGGGCGGCTACACCTTC.

This sequence joins TRBV7-2 and TRBJ1-5; D not resolved. Per germline, CDR1 SGHTA and CDR2 FQGNSA. This CDR3 spans 13 amino acids. Trimming shortened V by 4 bases and J by 4 bases, and 8 bases separated the two germline ends. CDR3 region: CASSSSGNQPQHF. The CDR3 nucleotides are TGTGCCAGCAGCTCCAGCGGTAATCAGCCCCAGCATTTT.

The genes are TRBV2 and TRBJ2-7; tentative D call: TRBD2 (6 bases). The CDR3 has 14 residues. V gave up 5 bases and J gave up 0 bases, with 11 bases separating them. Germline V lookup: CDR1 SNHLY, CDR2 FYNNEI. CDR3 amino acids: CASSLAGTSYEQYF. CDR3 DNA sequence: TGTGCCAGCAGTTTGGCGGGGACCTCCTACGAGCAGTACTTC.

The V and J genes are TRBV5-8 and TRBJ1-1, with 9 bases fitting TRBD1. The CDR3 loop spans 15 amino acids. Germline V lookup: CDR1 SGHTS, CDR2 YDEGEE. The J segment lost 6 bases and the V segment lost 5 bases, leaving 11 bases of the junction unmatched. The CDR3 sequence: CASRKSGTGKAEAFF. As DNA, the CDR3 is TGTGCCAGCAGAAAATCCGGGACAGGGAAGGCTGAAGCTTTCTTT. Combining the CDR3 with reference TRBV5-8 and TRBJ1-1 gives the whole variable domain EAGVTQSPTHLIKTRGQQATLRCSPISGHTSVYWYQQALGLGLQFLLWYDEGEERNRGNFPPRFSGRQFPNYSSELNVNALELEDSALYLCASRKSGTGKAEAFFGQGTRLTVV.

The V gene is TRBV30, the J gene TRBJ2-3, with a possible D match to TRBD2 (6 bases). The CDR3 contains 13 residues. Trimming stripped 3 bases from V and 4 bases from J, with 11 bases between. Germline CDR1 GTSNPN, CDR2 SVGIG (reference sequence). The CDR3 nucleotides read TGTGCCTGGAGGCGGGGTGTCGCAGATACGCAGTATTTT. Its translation is CAWRRGVADTQYF.

The CDR3 nucleotides are TGTGCCAGCAGTCCTACAGGGCAGGGTGAAGCTTTCTTT. Translated: CASSPTGQGEAFF. The chain has TRBV12-3 or TRBV12-4 and TRBJ1-1, with D perhaps TRBD1 (6 bases). Trimming shortened V by 5 bases and J by 7 bases, and 14 bases separated the two germline ends. The CDR3 runs 13 residues.

This sequence joins TRBV6-1 and TRBJ1-4; D is ambiguous. The CDR3 loop spans 14 amino acids. The germline CDR1 and CDR2 sequences are MNHNS and SASEGT. V was clipped by 1 base and J by 6 bases, with 9 bases between them. CDR3 residues: CASSEGRGDEKLFF. The CDR3, as DNA: TGTGCCAGCAGTGAAGGGCGGGGTGATGAAAAACTGTTTTTT.

This chain uses TRBV27 with TRBJ1-6; D is unclear. The CDR3 extends over 12 amino acids. Germline assignment: CDR1 MNHEY and CDR2 SMNVEV (reference sequence). V shed 8 bases and J shed 9 bases, with 11 bases lying between them. The CDR3 here is CASGSGSSPLHF. CDR3 in DNA: TGTGCCAGCGGGAGCGGCAGTTCACCCCTCCACTTT.

This clone was detected a few times. The J gene is TRBJ2-7, the V gene TRBV6-5; 9 bases fit TRBD1. This CDR3 comprises 15 residues. After removal of 6 bases from V and 5 bases from J, the junction contained 11 bases not matched to a gene. Germline CDR1 and CDR2: MNHEY and SVGAGI. The CDR3 DNA reads TGTGCCAGCAGCTCCCCGGGACAGGGTAGGGACGAGCAGTACTTC. This gives the protein CASSSPGQGRDEQYF.

J is TRBJ2-3 and V is TRBV19; the D gene is possibly TRBD1 (6 bases). The CDR3 has 18 amino acids. From germline, CDR1 is LNHDA and CDR2 SQIVND (reference sequence). V was trimmed by 5 bases and J by 2 bases, leaving 23 bases between them. CDR3 region: CASSPGLSRGRPTDTQYF. The DNA of the CDR3 is TGTGCCAGTAGTCCCGGTCTCTCCAGGGGTAGGCCCACAGATACGCAGTATTTT.

The chain couples TRBV7-3 to TRBJ2-1; 10 nucleotides align to TRBD1. The V and J ends lost 5 bases and 9 bases, in that order; junction bases with no gene match: 13. Germline V CDR1 and CDR2: SGHTA, FQGTGA. This CDR3 spans 16 amino acids. CDR3 coding DNA: TGTGCCAGCAGCCCCAAACTCGGGACAGGGGTGGGTGAGCAGTTCTTC. It yields the protein CASSPKLGTGVGEQFF. The full variable domain, in which reference TRBV7-3 and TRBJ2-1 provide the parts outside the CDR3, is GAGVSQTPSNKVTEKGKYVELRCDPISGHTALYWYRQSLGQGPEFLIYFQGTGAADDSGLPNDRFFAVRPEGSVSTLKIQRTERGDSAVYLCASSPKLGTGVGEQFFGPGTRLTVL.

The chain recombines TRBV3-1 (or the pseudogene TRBV3-2) with TRBJ1-1; D unresolved. V was shortened by 1 base and J by 3 bases, with 12 bases between the two germline ends. This CDR3 is 15 amino acids long. CDR1 and CDR2 (germline): LGHDT, YNNKEL (reference sequence). CDR3 DNA: TGTGCCAGCAGCCAAGGTTACCAGATTTACACTGAAGCTTTCTTT. This codes for CASSQGYQIYTEAFF.

This clone came up a few times. The gene calls are TRBV5-1 and TRBJ2-7; 7 bases map to TRBD1. After removal of 4 bases from V and 4 bases from J, the junction contained 14 bases not matched to a gene. CDR3 size: 16 residues. The germline V gene encodes CDR1 SGHRS and CDR2 YFSETQ. In DNA form, the CDR3 reads TGCGCCAGCAGCCCCGATACAGGGGCCGGCGGGTACGAGCAGTACTTC. Translating gives CASSPDTGAGGYEQYF. Full variable domain (rest looked up from reference TRBV5-1 and TRBJ2-7): KAGVTQTPRYLIKTRGQQVTLSCSPISGHRSVSWYQQTPGQGLQFLFEYFSETQRNKGNFPGRFSGRQFSNSRSEMNVSTLELGDSALYLCASSPDTGAGGYEQYFGPGTRLTVT.

The chain uses TRBV6-5 and TRBJ2-3, with D possibly TRBD2 on 7 matching bases. V gave up 1 base and J gave up 4 bases, with 12 bases separating them. Germline V gene sequence: CDR1 MNHEY, CDR2 SVGAGI. The CDR3 runs to 15 residues. The CDR3 nucleotides read TGTGCCAGCAGTTACTGGGGGGGGCGGGCAGATACGCAGTATTTT. Amino acid sequence: CASSYWGGRADTQYF.

The gene calls are TRBV5-3 and TRBJ1-3; D gene ambiguous. TRBV5-3 is an ORF, and what it does is uncertain. The V end was cut by 0 bases, the J end by 4 bases, with 17 bases between. There are 17 residues in the CDR3. The CDR3 DNA follows: TGTGCCAGAAGCTTGGCCGAGGGAGTAAGGGTGGGAAACACCATATATTTT. This encodes CARSLAEGVRVGNTIYF.

The chain couples TRBV7-2 to TRBJ1-1, with 7 bases matching TRBD1. The V and J ends lost 1 base and 5 bases, in that order; junction bases with no gene match: 4. Germline CDR1 SGHTA, CDR2 FQGNSA. CDR3 length: 14 residues. CDR3 protein: CASSLVGTVTEAFF. The CDR3 region has the DNA TGTGCCAGCAGCTTAGTTGGGACAGTAACTGAAGCTTTCTTT.

This chain joins TRBV3-1 (or the pseudogene TRBV3-2) and TRBJ2-1; possibly TRBD1 for D (6 bases). Germline V gene data show CDR1 as LGHDT and CDR2 as YNNKEL (reference sequence). The CDR3 sequence is 15 residues long. V was pared by 3 bases and J by 4 bases, with 13 bases between. CDR3 residues: CASSQLGQLYNEQFF. The DNA for the CDR3 is TGTGCCAGCAGCCAGCTCGGACAGTTATACAATGAGCAGTTCTTC.